A selection of T cell receptor beta chains follows, all from one sample in a study of T cells after yellow fever vaccination. TCRdb independently ran MiXCR on the 5' RACE reads; one entry per CDR3 protein. The table has a few hundred thousand distinct CDR3 sequences, 8.7% seen once. Sequencing used CD4+ T cells sorted from PBMCs, obtained 5 days after the yellow fever booster vaccination. The receptors were sampled from a man younger than 30 who received the YFV17D yellow fever vaccine. Both conserved end residues are part of each CDR3. The order of the fields is CDR3 protein, CDR3 DNA, clone size, D gene, V gene, J gene. The D gene is left open where the match is weak. Clone size appears in some rows only: once, few, many, or a class for an expanded clone.

CDR3 protein: CASSLWGANTEAFF
CDR3 DNA: TGCGCCAGCAGCTTGTGGGGGGCAAACACTGAAGCTTTCTTT
clone size: few
D gene: NA
V gene: TRBV5-1
J gene: TRBJ1-1

CDR3 protein: CASSQGRQGEELFF
CDR3 DNA: TGTGCCAGCAGCCAAGGTCGCCAAGGGGAGGAGCTGTTTTTT
clone size: many
D gene: NA
V gene: TRBV4-2
J gene: TRBJ2-2

CDR3 protein: CAISDQGAEGYTF
CDR3 DNA: TGTGCCATCAGTGATCAGGGGGCGGAGGGCTACACCTTC
clone size: NA
D gene: TRBD1
V gene: TRBV10-3
J gene: TRBJ1-2

CDR3 protein: CASSRYGGHNQPQHF
CDR3 DNA: TGCGCCAGCAGCCGATACGGGGGGCACAATCAGCCCCAGCATTTT
clone size: few
D gene: NA
V gene: TRBV4-1
J gene: TRBJ1-5

CDR3 protein: CSVDLGGSLDTGELFF
CDR3 DNA: TGCAGCGTTGACTTGGGTGGATCGCTGGACACCGGGGAGCTGTTTTTT
clone size: few
D gene: NA
V gene: TRBV29-1
J gene: TRBJ2-2

CDR3 protein: CASSPDGRTQYF
CDR3 DNA: TGTGCCAGCAGCCCCGACGGGAGGACCCAGTACTTC
clone size: NA
D gene: NA
V gene: TRBV11-2
J gene: TRBJ2-5

CDR3 protein: CASSSYQGMNTEAFF
CDR3 DNA: TGTGCCAGCAGTTCCTACCAGGGTATGAACACTGAAGCTTTCTTT
clone size: many
D gene: NA
V gene: TRBV12-3/TRBV12-4
J gene: TRBJ1-1

CDR3 protein: CSARDQRNYGYTF
CDR3 DNA: TGCAGTGCTAGAGATCAAAGGAACTATGGCTACACCTTC
clone size: NA
D gene: NA
V gene: TRBV20-1
J gene: TRBJ1-2

CDR3 protein: CSAPRDRGQTQYF
CDR3 DNA: TGCAGTGCCCCTAGGGACAGGGGGCAGACCCAGTACTTC
clone size: NA
D gene: TRBD1
V gene: TRBV20-1
J gene: TRBJ2-5

CDR3 protein: CASSQFRDSGRKNIQYF
CDR3 DNA: TGCGCCAGCAGCCAATTTAGGGACTCGGGAAGGAAAAACATTCAGTACTTC
clone size: NA
D gene: NA
V gene: TRBV4-3
J gene: TRBJ2-4

CDR3 protein: CASSQGYDRGSEAFF
CDR3 DNA: TGCGCCAGCAGCCAAGGCTATGACAGGGGGAGTGAAGCTTTCTTT
clone size: many
D gene: TRBD1
V gene: TRBV4-3
J gene: TRBJ1-1

CDR3 protein: CASSRRGDAYNEQFF
CDR3 DNA: TGTGCCAGCAGCCGGAGAGGGGATGCGTACAATGAGCAGTTCTTC
clone size: NA
D gene: NA
V gene: TRBV7-3
J gene: TRBJ2-1

CDR3 protein: CSARDMGGLRNNSPLHF
CDR3 DNA: TGCAGTGCTAGAGATATGGGGGGCCTCCGGAATAATTCACCCCTCCACTTT
clone size: few
D gene: NA
V gene: TRBV20-1
J gene: TRBJ1-6

CDR3 protein: CSARPGAQANQPQHF
CDR3 DNA: TGCAGTGCCCGCCCCGGGGCTCAGGCTAATCAGCCCCAGCATTTT
clone size: NA
D gene: NA
V gene: TRBV20-1
J gene: TRBJ1-5

CDR3 protein: CSDWDRGGTEAFF
CDR3 DNA: TGCAGCGACTGGGACAGGGGGGGCACTGAAGCTTTCTTT
clone size: NA
D gene: TRBD1
V gene: TRBV29-1
J gene: TRBJ1-1

CDR3 protein: CASSKGINYGYTF
CDR3 DNA: TGTGCCAGCAGTAAAGGAATCAACTATGGCTACACCTTC
clone size: many
D gene: NA
V gene: TRBV12-3/TRBV12-4
J gene: TRBJ1-2

CDR3 protein: CADQTWGNMNTEAFF
CDR3 DNA: TGTGCCGATCAAACCTGGGGAAACATGAACACTGAAGCTTTCTTT
clone size: NA
D gene: NA
V gene: TRBV7-9
J gene: TRBJ1-1

CDR3 protein: CASSPVDGDEQYF
CDR3 DNA: TGTGCCAGCTCACCGGTGGATGGGGACGAGCAGTACTTC
clone size: few
D gene: NA
V gene: TRBV18
J gene: TRBJ2-7

CDR3 protein: CASSQGTGMRSPLHF
CDR3 DNA: TGCGCCAGCAGCCAAGGGACAGGCATGCGGTCACCCCTCCACTTT
clone size: NA
D gene: TRBD1
V gene: TRBV4-1
J gene: TRBJ1-6

CDR3 protein: CASSAPPSYEQYF
CDR3 DNA: TGTGCCAGCAGTGCCCCCCCCTCCTACGAGCAGTACTTC
clone size: many
D gene: NA
V gene: TRBV2
J gene: TRBJ2-7

CDR3 protein: CASSQGLAGNRPQYF
CDR3 DNA: TGTGCCAGCAGCCAAGGACTAGCGGGGAACCGTCCGCAGTATTTT
clone size: NA
D gene: TRBD2
V gene: TRBV3-1
J gene: TRBJ2-3

CDR3 protein: CASSLNQGTYGYTF
CDR3 DNA: TGTGCCAGCAGCTTAAACCAGGGGACCTATGGCTACACCTTC
clone size: NA
D gene: NA
V gene: TRBV7-9
J gene: TRBJ1-2

CDR3 protein: CASSFPLGSQGETQYF
CDR3 DNA: TGCGCCAGCAGCTTTCCCCTCGGCAGTCAAGGGGAGACCCAGTACTTC
clone size: NA
D gene: NA
V gene: TRBV5-1
J gene: TRBJ2-5

CDR3 protein: CSARDPLADDGYTF
CDR3 DNA: TGCAGTGCTAGAGATCCCCTGGCTGATGATGGCTACACCTTC
clone size: few
D gene: NA
V gene: TRBV20-1
J gene: TRBJ1-2

CDR3 protein: CASRGPRGGTEAFF
CDR3 DNA: TGTGCCAGCAGGGGCCCTAGGGGGGGCACTGAAGCTTTCTTT
clone size: NA
D gene: NA
V gene: TRBV6-2/TRBV6-3
J gene: TRBJ1-1

CDR3 protein: CASSRDRGRGGYTF
CDR3 DNA: TGTGCCAGCAGTCGGGACAGGGGGCGCGGTGGCTACACCTTC
clone size: many
D gene: TRBD1
V gene: TRBV12-3/TRBV12-4
J gene: TRBJ1-2

CDR3 protein: CASSATRGAGGEKLFF
CDR3 DNA: TGTGCCAGCAGTGCGACAAGGGGAGCGGGAGGTGAAAAACTGTTTTTT
clone size: NA
D gene: NA
V gene: TRBV7-9
J gene: TRBJ1-4

CDR3 protein: CSASAQGRYNEQFF
CDR3 DNA: TGCAGTGCTAGCGCCCAGGGGAGATACAATGAGCAGTTCTTC
clone size: few
D gene: NA
V gene: TRBV20-1
J gene: TRBJ2-1

CDR3 protein: CASRGSPGLAGSLTDTQYF
CDR3 DNA: TGTGCCAGCAGGGGGTCCCCGGGACTAGCGGGATCGCTCACAGATACGCAGTATTTT
clone size: NA
D gene: TRBD2
V gene: TRBV27
J gene: TRBJ2-3

CDR3 protein: CASSALAGGIDTQYF
CDR3 DNA: TGCGCCAGCAGCGCCTTGGCGGGGGGAATAGATACGCAGTATTTT
clone size: many
D gene: TRBD2
V gene: TRBV5-1
J gene: TRBJ2-3

CDR3 protein: CASSLRVTNEKLFF
CDR3 DNA: TGTGCCAGCAGCTTGAGGGTAACTAATGAAAAACTGTTTTTT
clone size: few
D gene: NA
V gene: TRBV7-2
J gene: TRBJ1-4

CDR3 protein: CASRGGDRGTGELFF
CDR3 DNA: TGTGCCAGTAGGGGGGGGGACAGGGGAACCGGGGAGCTGTTTTTT
clone size: NA
D gene: TRBD1
V gene: TRBV19
J gene: TRBJ2-2

CDR3 protein: CASSPIGTSGGYNEQFF
CDR3 DNA: TGTGCCAGCAGCCCGATCGGGACTAGCGGGGGCTACAATGAGCAGTTCTTC
clone size: NA
D gene: TRBD2
V gene: TRBV3-1
J gene: TRBJ2-1

CDR3 protein: CAISDSAGDAYNEQFF
CDR3 DNA: TGTGCCATCAGTGACTCAGCGGGGGACGCCTACAATGAGCAGTTCTTC
clone size: many
D gene: TRBD2
V gene: TRBV10-3
J gene: TRBJ2-1

CDR3 protein: CASSPRQAGGEKLFF
CDR3 DNA: TGTGCCAGCTCACCACGTCAGGCCGGCGGTGAAAAACTGTTTTTT
clone size: few
D gene: NA
V gene: TRBV18
J gene: TRBJ1-4

CDR3 protein: CATGPRERNQPQHF
CDR3 DNA: TGTGCCACCGGGCCTCGAGAGCGCAATCAGCCCCAGCATTTT
clone size: NA
D gene: NA
V gene: TRBV15
J gene: TRBJ1-5

CDR3 protein: CASSHGTDSGNTIYF
CDR3 DNA: TGCGCCAGCAGCCACGGGACAGACTCTGGAAACACCATATATTTT
clone size: many
D gene: TRBD1
V gene: TRBV5-1
J gene: TRBJ1-3

CDR3 protein: CASSLEQIEETQYF
CDR3 DNA: TGTGCCAGCAGCTTGGAACAGATCGAAGAGACCCAGTACTTC
clone size: many
D gene: NA
V gene: TRBV5-6
J gene: TRBJ2-5

CDR3 protein: CASSRTRFREVKETQYF
CDR3 DNA: TGTGCCAGCAGTCGGACCCGGTTTCGCGAGGTAAAGGAGACCCAGTACTTC
clone size: many
D gene: NA
V gene: TRBV7-8
J gene: TRBJ2-5

CDR3 protein: CASSFRTGVASTEAFF
CDR3 DNA: TGTGCCAGCAGCTTCCGGACAGGGGTGGCGTCCACTGAAGCTTTCTTT
clone size: NA
D gene: TRBD1
V gene: TRBV5-5
J gene: TRBJ1-1

CDR3 protein: CASSTFPFSGPLKNTEAFF
CDR3 DNA: TGTGCCAGCAGTACCTTTCCGTTTTCGGGGCCTTTAAAGAACACTGAAGCTTTCTTT
clone size: NA
D gene: NA
V gene: TRBV7-9
J gene: TRBJ1-1

CDR3 protein: CASSLTSLGKNIQYF
CDR3 DNA: TGTGCCAGCAGTCTGACTAGCTTGGGCAAAAACATTCAGTACTTC
clone size: few
D gene: TRBD2
V gene: TRBV25-1
J gene: TRBJ2-4

CDR3 protein: CASKEQGAVSEQYF
CDR3 DNA: TGCGCCAGCAAAGAACAGGGGGCGGTGAGCGAGCAGTACTTC
clone size: few
D gene: TRBD1
V gene: TRBV5-1
J gene: TRBJ2-7

CDR3 protein: CASSPIDRGGPEAFF
CDR3 DNA: TGTGCCAGCAGCCCTATAGACAGGGGCGGCCCTGAAGCTTTCTTT
clone size: NA
D gene: TRBD1
V gene: TRBV7-2
J gene: TRBJ1-1

CDR3 protein: CSARVALLGTEAFF
CDR3 DNA: TGCAGTGCTAGAGTCGCACTCCTGGGGACTGAAGCTTTCTTT
clone size: few
D gene: NA
V gene: TRBV20-1
J gene: TRBJ1-1